One T cell receptor beta chain is described in this entry. Its antigen is as yet unknown. The sample comes from a study of cytomegalovirus exposure and HLA in healthy donors. General study results and limits: Associated with cytomegalovirus, according to the listing, were about 160 TCR beta chains. Later on, analysis showed that most CMV-associated TCR beta chains appeared to be HLA-restricted.

This CDR3 comprises 18 residues. Trimming removed 4 bases from V and 0 bases from J; junction bases left unmatched: 9. Germline V CDR1 and CDR2: SGHRS, YFSETQ. Vbeta (60) and Jbeta (13) primers were used in the PCR. Sequencing was performed with immunoSEQ multiplex PCR; in TCRdb, only in-frame clones are kept and a portion is missing. The sample comprises 95,000 to 100,000 clones, roughly 70% of which are singletons, and about 9.4% rests with the top ten. This clonotype was sampled from a man aged 50-60 years in good health and CMV-seronegative. The sequenced sample was PBMCs. The V call is TRBV5-1, the J call TRBJ2-6; 8 bases agree with TRBD1. The CDR3 DNA reads as TGCGCCAGCAGCAGGAAGACAGGGGAACTCTCTGGGGCCAACGTCCTGACTTTC. Its translation: CASSRKTGELSGANVLTF.